The T cell receptor (beta chain) under discussion was sequenced for a study of T cell responses to AZD1222 COVID-19 vaccine. Germline CDR1 reads MNHEY; CDR2 reads SMNVEV (reference sequence). The CDR3 totals 13 residues. The ends were cut back, 2 bases at V and 4 bases at J, with 8 bases in the middle. Comment on this clone: As yet, its antigen is unknown.

Only in-frame clones appear in the TCRdb table, and some are missing; sequencing was by immunoSEQ multiplex PCR. The table lists 75,000 to 100,000 clones, roughly 85% of them singletons. Study-wide results and caveats: Once two AZD1222 doses were given, Spike-specific TCR breadth and depth went up. White British donors predominated, females outnumbered males, and clonal diversity was possibly underestimated.

J is TRBJ1-1 and V is TRBV27, with TRBD1 as a possible D gene (5 bases). This sequence was found in an adult in good health. The sample here was peripheral blood, taken on day 0 of AZD1222 vaccination. The CDR3 sequence: CASSLQGGTEAFF. In nucleotides, the CDR3 is TGTGCCAGCAGTTTACAGGGTGGCACTGAAGCTTTCTTT.